Each of the 20 T cell receptor beta chains below was sequenced from the same sample in a study of T-cell reconstitution after alpha-beta-depleted transplantation in children. Preparation of the TCRbeta library used unique molecular identifiers. TCRdb fed the PCR reads into MiXCR, producing one record per CDR3 protein. The table shows under 850,000 distinct CDR3 sequences, with about an eighth occurring only once. Sequences were derived from PBMCs, sampled before TCRalphabeta/CD19-depleted stem cell transplant. These receptor sequences come from a girl aged 2 to 9 with congenital amegakaryocytic thrombocytopenia, due to receive a stem cell transplant.

This clonotype has a count of ten or more. The CDR3: CASSRQLAKTDTQYF. CDR3 in DNA: TGCGCCAGCAGCCGACAACTAGCGAAGACAGATACGCAGTATTTT. This chain uses TRBV5-1 with TRBJ2-3, with 7 bases lining up with TRBD2. The CDR3 consists of 15 residues. Trimming removed 4 bases from V and 3 bases from J; junction bases left unmatched: 8. Germline CDR1 SGHRS, CDR2 YFSETQ.

The table lists this clonotype with many counts. The chain employs TRBV29-1 and TRBJ2-7; D assignment may be TRBD1 or TRBD2 (5 bases each). Germline V gene lookup returns CDR1 SQVTM and CDR2 ANQGSEA. This CDR3 has 13 residues. Trimming took off 3 bases at V and 6 bases at J, with 15 bases between the two ends. The chain's CDR3 is CSVEPPLGGEQYF. The CDR3 bases are TGCAGCGTTGAGCCGCCCCTTGGGGGCGAGCAGTACTTC.

In this sample, this clonotype turned up many times. The chain links TRBV27 to TRBJ1-2; 7 bases are a match to TRBD1. CDR3 length: 17 amino acids. CDR1 MNHEY and CDR2 SMNVEV come from the germline V gene (reference sequence). V lost 6 bases and J lost 5; bases outside the gene matches: 18. For the CDR3, the DNA is TGTGCCAGCAGGTTTAGTTCCTCCGGGACAGAACCTTATGGCTACACCTTC. Translation: CASRFSSSGTEPYGYTF.

Many counts were recorded for this clonotype. The V call is TRBV12-3 or TRBV12-4, the J call TRBJ2-5; D remains ambiguous. This CDR3 contains 17 residues. The V and J ends lost 8 bases and 1 base respectively, with 23 bases between them. The CDR3 region is CASASPASADAQETQYF. CDR3 sequence (DNA): TGTGCCAGCGCCTCCCCGGCATCGGCGGACGCCCAAGAGACCCAGTACTTC.

Ten or more counts support this clonotype. The rearrangement joins TRBV5-1 to TRBJ2-2; D perhaps matches TRBD1 (5 bases). This CDR3 has 16 residues. Trimming removed 0 bases from V and 0 bases from J, with 9 bases in between. Germline CDR1 SGHRS, CDR2 YFSETQ. The CDR3 is CASSLDGAANTGELFF. CDR3 sequence (DNA): TGCGCCAGCAGCTTGGATGGGGCCGCGAACACCGGGGAGCTGTTTTTT.

This chain uses TRBV28 with TRBJ1-1; D unresolved. CDR3 length equals 14 residues. The V gene lost 1 base and the J gene lost 6 bases, with 12 bases spanning the gap. Looked up from germline, CDR1 is MDHEN and CDR2 is SYDVKM. The CDR3 sequence is CASSLLVTRPEAFF. The CDR3 DNA reads as TGTGCCAGCAGTTTATTAGTTACTCGACCTGAAGCTTTCTTT.

This clonotype showed up just a few times. This rearrangement joins TRBV2 to TRBJ2-1, with 8 bases lining up with TRBD2. The CDR3 has 14 residues. Looked up from germline, CDR1 is SNHLY and CDR2 is FYNNEI. After removal of 3 bases from V and 9 bases from J, the junction contained 7 bases not matched to a gene. Written as DNA, the CDR3 is TGTGCCAGCAGTGACCTGGACAGCGGGAGTGAGCAGTTCTTC. Its translation is CASSDLDSGSEQFF.

The gene calls are TRBV30 and TRBJ1-2; tentative D call: TRBD1 (6 bases). CDR3 length: 13 residues. The ends were cut back, 5 bases at V and 2 bases at J, with 12 bases in the middle. Germline values: CDR1 GTSNPN, CDR2 SVGIG (reference sequence). CDR3 loop: CAWADRRNYGYTF. The CDR3 nucleotides are TGTGCCTGGGCAGACAGGCGAAACTATGGCTACACCTTC.

This clonotype has a handful of counts. The rearrangement links TRBV7-9 to TRBJ1-1, with TRBD1 as a possible D gene (6 bases). This CDR3 comprises 12 residues. The V gene's germline CDR1 is SEHNR and CDR2 FQNEAQ (reference sequence). Trimming took off 5 bases at V and 7 bases at J, with 11 bases between the two ends. The CDR3 DNA sequence: TGTGCCAGCAGCCCTTGGACAGATGAAGCTTTCTTT. It translates to CASSPWTDEAFF.

This clonotype was seen at least ten times. The chain recombines TRBV6-1 with TRBJ2-7, with 8 bases identical to TRBD1. With 6 bases clipped from V and 0 bases from J, the junction kept 7 bases outside the gene matches. This CDR3 comprises 15 residues. Germline V gene lookup returns CDR1 MNHNS and CDR2 SASEGT. CDR3 nucleotide sequence: TGTGCCAGCAGCAAGACAGGGGTCTACTCCTACGAGCAGTACTTC. This sequence encodes CASSKTGVYSYEQYF.

A few counts support this clonotype. This chain links TRBV25-1 with TRBJ2-3; no clear D gene. V lost 3 bases to trimming and J lost 8 bases, with 12 bases between them. Germline lookup yields CDR1 MGHDK and CDR2 SYGVNS. The CDR3 has 13 residues. CDR3 in DNA: TGTGCCAGCAGTGATCCTGCTCGCGGTACGCAGTATTTT. The encoded protein is CASSDPARGTQYF. The full variable domain, rest sourced from reference TRBV25-1 and TRBJ2-3, is EADIYQTPRYLVIGTGKKITLECSQTMGHDKMYWYQQDPGMELHLIHYSYGVNSTEKGDLSSESTVSRIRTEHFPLTLESARPSHTSQYLCASSDPARGTQYFGPGTRLTVL.

Many counts were recorded for this clonotype. The rearrangement joins TRBV20-1 to TRBJ1-1, with TRBD1 as a possible D gene (5 bases). This CDR3 is built from 14 residues. The germline V and J ends were trimmed by 0 bases and 0 bases, with 8 bases remaining between them. Germline V gene lookup returns CDR1 DFQATT and CDR2 SNEGSKA (reference sequence). CDR3 region: CSARESGMNTEAFF. The CDR3 DNA sequence: TGCAGTGCTAGAGAGTCAGGGATGAACACTGAAGCTTTCTTT.

This clonotype was detected ten times or more. The chain recombines TRBV20-1 with TRBJ2-1; the D is unclear. Trimming took off 6 bases at V and 11 bases at J, with 14 bases between the two ends. Germline CDR1 DFQATT, CDR2 SNEGSKA (reference sequence). This CDR3 has 11 amino acids. The CDR3 DNA reads as TGCAGTGCCCAAGGCGGCTATCAGCAGTTCTTC. It specifies CSAQGGYQQFF.

This clonotype showed up just a few times. V usage is TRBV5-1 and J usage is TRBJ1-4; weak D call: TRBD1 (5 bases). V was pared by 6 bases and J by 8 bases, with 20 bases between. The germline CDR1 and CDR2 sequences are SGHRS and YFSETQ. This CDR3 region has 15 residues. CDR3 in amino acids: CASTSDPARGEKLFF. CDR3 DNA: TGCGCCAGCACCTCGGACCCCGCACGGGGGGAAAAACTGTTTTTT.

This clonotype was found many times. The chain links TRBV20-1 to TRBJ2-1; D gene unclear. The ends were cut back, 3 bases at V and 5 bases at J, with 17 bases in the middle. The V gene's germline CDR1 is DFQATT and CDR2 SNEGSKA (reference sequence). The CDR3 sequence is 15 residues long. This chain's CDR3 is CSASGWPHTHNEQFF. The CDR3 bases are TGCAGTGCTAGTGGGTGGCCACACACTCACAATGAGCAGTTCTTC.

This clonotype was recorded many times. The CDR3 nucleotides are TGTGCCACCAATCTAGCGGGCACAGATACGCAGTATTTT. It is translated as CATNLAGTDTQYF. V gene TRBV28 combines with J gene TRBJ2-3; TRBD2 aligns across 7 bases. This CDR3 has 13 residues. Trimming at V came to 10 bases and at J to 1 base, leaving 5 bases not matched to a gene. Looked up from germline, CDR1 is MDHEN and CDR2 is SYDVKM.

V is TRBV29-1 and J is TRBJ1-2; D unclear. The V end was cut by 6 bases, the J end by 1 base, with 15 bases between. This CDR3 has 14 residues. The germline V gene has CDR1 SQVTM and CDR2 ANQGSEA. The CDR3, as DNA: TGCAGCGTGAAGCCAGCGGTGGGTAACTATGGCTACACCTTC. Translated: CSVKPAVGNYGYTF.

Note on this clonotype: This sequence may be a read error, since a much larger clone differs from it by one base. The chain links TRBV24-1 to TRBJ2-1, with D possibly being TRBD2 (5 bases). The V gene's germline CDR1 is KGHDR and CDR2 SFDVKD. This CDR3 contains 13 residues. CDR3 amino acids: CATRDSRYNKQFF. In DNA, the CDR3 is TGTGCCACCAGGGACTCCCGCTACAATAAGCAGTTCTTC.

The rearrangement joins TRBV6-1 to TRBJ2-3, with 10 positions matching TRBD2. CDR1 is MNHNS, CDR2 SASEGT, per germline. The CDR3 has 17 amino acids. V was pared by 6 bases and J by 5 bases, with 14 bases of the junction left unmatched. CDR3 coding DNA: TGTGCCAGCAGGAGCGGACTAGCGGCCTTCGTCGGAGATACGCAGTATTTT. It specifies CASRSGLAAFVGDTQYF.

At least ten counts were recorded for this clonotype. This chain links TRBV5-1 with TRBJ2-1; TRBD2 matches 9 bases. There are 17 residues in the CDR3. After removal of 4 bases from V and 0 bases from J, the junction contained 8 bases not matched to a gene. CDR1 SGHRS and CDR2 YFSETQ come from the germline V gene. For the CDR3, the DNA is TGCGCCAGCAGCCCGGGACTAGCTGGCAACTCCTACAATGAGCAGTTCTTC. Its protein product is CASSPGLAGNSYNEQFF.